Each of the 5 T cell receptor beta chains below was sequenced from the same sample in a study of cytomegalovirus exposure and HLA in healthy donors. The primer mix had 60 Vbeta and 13 Jbeta primers. Method: immunoSEQ multiplex PCR; TCRdb's copy keeps in-frame clones and lacks some. The sample carries approximately 100,000 clones, roughly 78% recorded once. Material for sequencing was PBMCs. These TCRs come from a woman aged 40 to 50 in good health and CMV-seronegative.

This rearrangement joins TRBV7-8 to TRBJ2-5; a weak D match, TRBD2 (7 bases). CDR3 length: 13 amino acids. Trimming removed 0 bases at V and 6 bases at J, with 8 bases between. CDR1 SGHVS and CDR2 FQNEAQ come from the germline V gene. CDR3 in amino acids: CASSLARGQTQYF. CDR3 DNA sequence: TGTGCCAGCAGCTTAGCGCGGGGGCAGACCCAGTACTTC.

The chain links TRBV28 to TRBJ1-5; TRBD1 matches 7 bases. V lost 2 bases and J lost 0; bases outside the gene matches: 4. The germline V gene encodes CDR1 MDHEN and CDR2 SYDVKM. CDR3 length: 16 residues. CDR3 sequence reads: CASSLAGGSSNQPQHF. The CDR3 DNA sequence: TGTGCCAGCAGTTTAGCAGGGGGAAGTAGCAATCAGCCCCAGCATTTT.

The gene calls are TRBV7-9 and TRBJ1-2; 9 bases line up with TRBD1. V gave up 4 bases and J gave up 6 bases; unmatched junction bases: 12. This CDR3 has 16 residues. Looked up from germline, CDR1 is SEHNR and CDR2 is FQNEAQ (reference sequence). Here the CDR3 DNA reads TGTGCCAGCAGCTCAAATATCGGGACAGGGTGGGATGGCTACACCTTC. It yields the protein CASSSNIGTGWDGYTF.

The chain uses TRBV7-9 and TRBJ2-7; a weak D match, TRBD1 (6 bases). This CDR3 is built from 14 residues. V shed 1 base and J shed 1 base, with 8 bases lying between them. The V gene's germline CDR1 is SEHNR and CDR2 FQNEAQ (reference sequence). In DNA form, the CDR3 reads TGTGCCAGCAGCTTAGTTGGGACATCCTACGAGCAGTACTTC. Amino acid sequence: CASSLVGTSYEQYF.

The V gene is TRBV2, the J gene TRBJ2-3, with 7 bases identical to TRBD2. Germline V lookup: CDR1 SNHLY, CDR2 FYNNEI. The CDR3 runs 11 residues. J was trimmed by 6 bases and V by 7 bases; bases with no gene match: 1. The CDR3 DNA is TGTGCCAGCATGCGGGGGGATACGCAGTATTTT. The encoded protein is CASMRGDTQYF.